Listed below are T cell receptor beta chains from one sample, sequenced in a study of CD8 T cells in Susac syndrome. TCRdb used MiXCR to reprocess the immunoSEQ multiplex PCR reads, holding one entry per CDR3 protein. This sample has about 150,000 distinct CDR3 sequences, with roughly 95% found just once. The specimen sequenced was CD4+ T cells from PBMCs. These receptors were obtained from a human donor with Susac syndrome. CDR3s include the opening cysteine and the closing phenylalanine or tryptophan. The D gene is left open where the match is weak. Part of the rows lack a size; the others show once, few, many or a class for expanded clones.

d_gene | j_gene | v_gene | abundance | CDR3aa | CDR3nt
NA | TRBJ2-7 | TRBV14 | NA | CASSHTYEQYF | TGTGCCAGCAGCCATACCTACGAGCAGTACTTC
NA | TRBJ2-3 | TRBV15 | NA | CATSRGQGTDTQYF | TGTGCCACCAGCAGAGGACAGGGCACAGATACGCAGTATTTT
TRBD1 | TRBJ2-5 | TRBV14 | NA | CASSQVPGQGRRKGTQYF | TGTGCCAGCAGCCAAGTGCCGGGACAGGGAAGAAGGAAGGGGACCCAGTACTTC
NA | TRBJ2-7 | TRBV3-1 | NA | CASSQEDTYEQYF | TGTGCCAGCAGCCAAGAGGACACCTACGAGCAGTACTTC
TRBD2 | TRBJ2-1 | TRBV12-3/TRBV12-4 | NA | CASGVGGTGRNEQFF | TGTGCCAGCGGGGTGGGGGGGACCGGGAGGAATGAGCAGTTCTTC
NA | TRBJ2-1 | TRBV29-1 | NA | CSVDPDSYNEQFF | TGCAGCGTTGACCCGGACAGTTACAATGAGCAGTTCTTC
NA | TRBJ2-1 | TRBV2 | NA | CASSLAPGKGQFF | TGTGCCAGCAGCCTGGCCCCGGGAAAGGGGCAGTTCTTC
NA | TRBJ1-1 | TRBV6-2/TRBV6-3 | once | CASSYDRMTEAFF | TGTGCCAGCAGTTACGATAGAATGACTGAAGCTTTCTTT
TRBD2 | TRBJ2-7 | TRBV15 | once | CATSRGGTYEQYF | TGTGCCACCAGCAGGGGGGGGACCTACGAGCAGTACTTC
NA | TRBJ2-7 | TRBV7-3 | NA | CASSLFGFYEQYF | TGTGCCAGCAGCTTATTCGGTTTCTACGAGCAGTACTTC
NA | TRBJ2-7 | TRBV18 | NA | CASSPRGATSYEQYF | TGTGCCAGCTCACCACGGGGGGCCACCTCATACGAGCAGTACTTC
TRBD2 | TRBJ2-1 | TRBV15 | once | CATSRGGSGGVEQFF | TGTGCCACCAGCAGAGGGGGTAGCGGGGGTGTTGAGCAGTTCTTC
NA | TRBJ1-2 | TRBV23-1 | NA | CASSNRAGEEGGYTF | TGCGCCAGCTCCAACCGGGCAGGGGAGGAGGGAGGCTACACCTTC
TRBD2 | TRBJ2-7 | TRBV7-2 | NA | CASSLDSTSGAYEQYF | TGTGCCAGCAGCTTAGATTCGACTAGCGGGGCCTACGAGCAGTACTTC
TRBD2 | TRBJ2-3 | TRBV7-9 | NA | CASFRGGSTDTQYF | TGTGCCAGCTTCCGGGGGGGGAGCACAGATACGCAGTATTTT
NA | TRBJ2-7 | TRBV29-1 | NA | CSAGQRSSYEQYF | TGCAGCGCAGGACAGCGGAGCTCCTACGAGCAGTACTTC
NA | TRBJ1-2 | TRBV20-1 | NA | CSAKGPQGSYGYTF | TGCAGTGCGAAGGGCCCTCAGGGGTCCTATGGCTACACCTTC
NA | TRBJ1-5 | TRBV12-3/TRBV12-4 | NA | CASRVQSNQPQHF | TGTGCCAGCAGAGTCCAATCCAATCAGCCCCAGCATTTT
NA | TRBJ1-2 | TRBV27 | NA | CASGNPNYGYTF | TGTGCCAGCGGTAACCCTAACTATGGCTACACCTTC
TRBD1 | TRBJ1-5 | TRBV20-1 | once | CSARSGGGEQPQHF | TGCAGTGCTAGATCAGGGGGAGGGGAACAGCCCCAGCATTTT
NA | TRBJ1-6 | TRBV18 | once | CASSSITVASYNSPLHF | TGTGCCAGCTCATCTATTACGGTCGCCTCCTATAATTCACCCCTCCACTTT
TRBD1 | TRBJ1-2 | TRBV29-1 | once | CSVGTLQGGYGYTF | TGCAGCGTTGGAACCCTCCAGGGGGGGTATGGCTACACCTTC
NA | TRBJ2-3 | TRBV9 | few | CASSVGSGTDTQYF | TGTGCCAGCAGCGTCGGCTCGGGCACAGATACGCAGTATTTT
NA | TRBJ1-1 | TRBV9 | NA | CASSVSGGGEAFF | TGTGCCAGCAGCGTATCCGGGGGAGGTGAAGCTTTCTTT
NA | TRBJ2-7 | TRBV3-1 | NA | CASSQRGLEQYF | TGTGCCAGCAGCCAAAGGGGCCTCGAGCAGTACTTC
NA | TRBJ2-6 | TRBV12-3/TRBV12-4 | NA | CASSLVGLGANVLTF | TGTGCCAGCAGTTTGGTAGGGCTTGGGGCCAACGTCCTGACTTTC
NA | TRBJ1-1 | TRBV12-3/TRBV12-4 | NA | CASSPQALNTEAFF | TGTGCCAGCAGCCCCCAGGCGTTGAACACTGAAGCTTTCTTT
NA | TRBJ1-1 | TRBV25-1 | NA | CASSGTFTEAFF | TGTGCCAGCAGTGGGACATTCACTGAAGCTTTCTTT